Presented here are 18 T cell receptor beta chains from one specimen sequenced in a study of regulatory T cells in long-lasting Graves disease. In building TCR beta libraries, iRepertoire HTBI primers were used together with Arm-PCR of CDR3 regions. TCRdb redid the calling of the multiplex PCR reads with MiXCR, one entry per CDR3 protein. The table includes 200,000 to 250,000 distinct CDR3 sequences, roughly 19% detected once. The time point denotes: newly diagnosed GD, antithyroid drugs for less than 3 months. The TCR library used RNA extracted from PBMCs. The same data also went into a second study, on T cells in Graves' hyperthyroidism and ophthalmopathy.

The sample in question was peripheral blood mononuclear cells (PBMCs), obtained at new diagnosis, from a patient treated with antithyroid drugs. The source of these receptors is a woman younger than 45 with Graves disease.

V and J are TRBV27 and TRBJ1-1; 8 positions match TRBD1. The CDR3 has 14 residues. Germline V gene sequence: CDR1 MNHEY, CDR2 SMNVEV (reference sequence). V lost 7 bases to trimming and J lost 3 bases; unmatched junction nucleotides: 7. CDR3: CASIGQGGDTEAFF. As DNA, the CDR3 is TGTGCCAGCATCGGACAGGGTGGGGACACTGAAGCTTTCTTT.

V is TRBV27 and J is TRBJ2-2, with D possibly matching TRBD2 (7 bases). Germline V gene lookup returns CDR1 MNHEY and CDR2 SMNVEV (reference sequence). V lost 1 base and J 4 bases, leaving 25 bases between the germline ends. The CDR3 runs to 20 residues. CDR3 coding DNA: TGTGCCAGCAGTTTATTGGTCCCGGGGGGCGCCCCGGAGGTCACCGGGGAGCTGTTTTTT. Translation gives CASSLLVPGGAPEVTGELFF.

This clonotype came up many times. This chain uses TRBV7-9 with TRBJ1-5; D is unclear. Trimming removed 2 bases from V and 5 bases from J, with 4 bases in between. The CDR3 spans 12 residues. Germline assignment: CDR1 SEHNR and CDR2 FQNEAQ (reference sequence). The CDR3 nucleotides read TGTGCCAGCAGCTTACGCGATCAGCCCCAGCATTTT. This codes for CASSLRDQPQHF.

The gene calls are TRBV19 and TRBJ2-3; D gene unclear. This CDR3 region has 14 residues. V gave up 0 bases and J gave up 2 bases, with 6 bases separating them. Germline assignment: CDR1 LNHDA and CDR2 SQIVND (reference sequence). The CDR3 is CASSIDSVTDTQYF. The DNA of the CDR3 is TGTGCCAGTAGTATAGACAGTGTCACAGATACGCAGTATTTT.

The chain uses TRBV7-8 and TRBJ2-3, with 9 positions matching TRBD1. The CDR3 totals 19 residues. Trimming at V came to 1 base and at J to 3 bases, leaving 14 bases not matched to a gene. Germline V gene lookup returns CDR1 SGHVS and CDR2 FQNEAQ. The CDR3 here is CASSLVVGWDRAGTDTQYF. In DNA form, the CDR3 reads TGTGCCAGCAGCTTAGTTGTCGGTTGGGACAGGGCAGGAACAGATACGCAGTATTTT.

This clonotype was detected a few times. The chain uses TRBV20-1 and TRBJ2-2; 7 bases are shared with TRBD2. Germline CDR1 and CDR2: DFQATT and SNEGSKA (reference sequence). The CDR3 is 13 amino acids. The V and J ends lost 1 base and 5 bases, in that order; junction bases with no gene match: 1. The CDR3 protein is CSARVSGTGELFF. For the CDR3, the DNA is TGCAGTGCTAGAGTTAGCGGGACCGGGGAGCTGTTTTTT.

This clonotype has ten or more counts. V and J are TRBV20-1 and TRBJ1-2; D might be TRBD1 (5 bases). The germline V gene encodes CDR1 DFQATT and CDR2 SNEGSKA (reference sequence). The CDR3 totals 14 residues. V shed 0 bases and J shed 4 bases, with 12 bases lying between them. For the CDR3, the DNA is TGCAGTGCTAGAGAAGGGGATATACGCTATGGCTACACCTTC. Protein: CSAREGDIRYGYTF.

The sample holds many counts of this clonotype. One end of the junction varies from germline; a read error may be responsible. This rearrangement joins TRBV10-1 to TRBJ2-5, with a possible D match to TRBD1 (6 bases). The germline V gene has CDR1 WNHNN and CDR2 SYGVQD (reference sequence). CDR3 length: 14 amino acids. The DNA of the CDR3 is TGCGCCAGCAGTGAGAGGCAGGGGCAAGGGACCCAGTACTTC. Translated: CASSERQGQGTQYF.

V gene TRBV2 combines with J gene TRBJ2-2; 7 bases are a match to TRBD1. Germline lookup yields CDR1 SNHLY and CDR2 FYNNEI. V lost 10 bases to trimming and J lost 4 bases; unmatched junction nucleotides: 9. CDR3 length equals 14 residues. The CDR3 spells CAITPGTATGELFF. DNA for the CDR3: TGTGCCATAACACCAGGGACAGCCACCGGGGAGCTGTTTTTT. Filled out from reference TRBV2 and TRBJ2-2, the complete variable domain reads EPEVTQTPSHQVTQMGQEVILRCVPISNHLYFYWYRQILGQKVEFLVSFYNNEISEKSEIFDDQFSVERPDGSNFTLKIRSTKLEDSAMYFCAITPGTATGELFFGEGSRLTVL.

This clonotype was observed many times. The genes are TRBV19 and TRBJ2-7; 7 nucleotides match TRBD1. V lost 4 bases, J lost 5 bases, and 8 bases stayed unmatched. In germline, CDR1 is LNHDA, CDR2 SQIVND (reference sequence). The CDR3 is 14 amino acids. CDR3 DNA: TGTGCCAGTAGTAAGCGACAGGGTCGCGACGAGCAGTACTTC. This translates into CASSKRQGRDEQYF. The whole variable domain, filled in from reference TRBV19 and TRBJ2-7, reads DGGITQSPKYLFRKEGQNVTLSCEQNLNHDAMYWYRQDPGQGLRLIYYSQIVNDFQKGDIAEGYSVSREKKESFPLTVTSAQKNPTAFYLCASSKRQGRDEQYFGPGTRLTVT.

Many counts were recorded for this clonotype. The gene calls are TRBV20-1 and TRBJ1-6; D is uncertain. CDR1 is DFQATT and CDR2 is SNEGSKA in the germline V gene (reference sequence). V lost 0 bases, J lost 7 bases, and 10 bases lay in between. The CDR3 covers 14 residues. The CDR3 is CSARDGGKNSPLHF. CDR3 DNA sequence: TGCAGTGCTAGAGATGGAGGGAAGAATTCACCCCTCCACTTT.

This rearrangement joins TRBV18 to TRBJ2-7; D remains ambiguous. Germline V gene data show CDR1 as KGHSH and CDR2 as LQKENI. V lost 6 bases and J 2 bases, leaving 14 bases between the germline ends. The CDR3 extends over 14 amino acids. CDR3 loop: CASSSTGGTYEQYF. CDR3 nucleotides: TGTGCCAGCTCGTCGACGGGCGGAACCTACGAGCAGTACTTC.

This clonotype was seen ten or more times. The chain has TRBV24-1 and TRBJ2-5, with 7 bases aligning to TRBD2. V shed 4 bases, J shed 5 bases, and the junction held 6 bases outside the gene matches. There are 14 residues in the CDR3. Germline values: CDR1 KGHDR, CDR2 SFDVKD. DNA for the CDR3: TGTGCCACCAGTGAGGCGGGGGAAGGGGAGACCCAGTACTTC. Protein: CATSEAGEGETQYF.

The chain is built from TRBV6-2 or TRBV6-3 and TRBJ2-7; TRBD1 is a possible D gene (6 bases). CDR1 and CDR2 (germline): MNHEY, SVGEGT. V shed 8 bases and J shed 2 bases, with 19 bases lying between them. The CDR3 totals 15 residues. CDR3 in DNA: TGTGCCAGCGGTCGCTACAGGGAAATTACCTACGAGCAGTACTTC. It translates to CASGRYREITYEQYF.

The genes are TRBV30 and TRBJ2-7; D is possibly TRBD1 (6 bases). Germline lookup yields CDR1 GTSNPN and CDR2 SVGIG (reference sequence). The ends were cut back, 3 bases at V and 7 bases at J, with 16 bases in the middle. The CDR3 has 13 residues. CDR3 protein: CAWRGQGLWEQYF. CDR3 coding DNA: TGTGCCTGGAGGGGCCAGGGGTTGTGGGAGCAGTACTTC.

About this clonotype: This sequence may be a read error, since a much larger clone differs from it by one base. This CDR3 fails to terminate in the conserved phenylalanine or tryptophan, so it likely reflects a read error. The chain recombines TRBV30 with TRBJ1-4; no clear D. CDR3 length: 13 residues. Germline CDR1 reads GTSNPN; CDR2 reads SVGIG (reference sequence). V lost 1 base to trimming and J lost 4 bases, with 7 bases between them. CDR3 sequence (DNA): TGTGCCTGGAGTGGAGGACTTAATGAAAAACTGTTTTGT. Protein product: CAWSGGLNEKLFC.

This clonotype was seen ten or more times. CDR3 in DNA: TGTGCCAGCAGCTTAGGGGCTGGCGGGGATACGCAGTATTTT. It codes for CASSLGAGGDTQYF. The chain is built from TRBV7-9 and TRBJ2-3; D may be TRBD2 (5 bases). Trimming left V 1 base short and J 6 bases short, with 11 bases between. Germline loops: CDR1 SEHNR, CDR2 FQNEAQ (reference sequence). The CDR3 spans 14 residues.

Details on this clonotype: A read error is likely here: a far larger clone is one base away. CDR3 residues: CASSGTSGGLLFSYSEQFF. DNA of the CDR3: TGTGCCAGCAGCGGGACTAGCGGGGGGCTACTTTTCTCCTACAGTGAGCAGTTCTTC. The chain recombines TRBV2 with TRBJ2-5; 15 bases map to TRBD2. The assigned J gene may be wrong: the sequence end matches TRBJ2-1 better. The germline V gene encodes CDR1 SNHLY and CDR2 FYNNEI. This CDR3 has 19 residues.